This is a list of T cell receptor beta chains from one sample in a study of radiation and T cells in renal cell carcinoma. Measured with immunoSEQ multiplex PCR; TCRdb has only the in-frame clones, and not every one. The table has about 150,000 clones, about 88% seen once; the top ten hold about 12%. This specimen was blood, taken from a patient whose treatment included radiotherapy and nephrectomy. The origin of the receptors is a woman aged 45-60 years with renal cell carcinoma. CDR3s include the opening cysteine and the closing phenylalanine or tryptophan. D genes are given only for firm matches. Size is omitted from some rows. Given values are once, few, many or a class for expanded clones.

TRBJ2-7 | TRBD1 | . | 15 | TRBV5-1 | TGCGCCAGCAGCTTGGACAGGGGAATTTCCTACGAGCAGTACTTC | CASSLDRGISYEQYF
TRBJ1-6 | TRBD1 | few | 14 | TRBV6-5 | TGTGCCAGCAGTTCAACAGGGGATAATTCACCCCTCCACTTT | CASSSTGDNSPLHF
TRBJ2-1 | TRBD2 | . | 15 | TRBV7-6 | TGTGCCAGCTCCCAACGGGCGGGGGGCCAGGATGAGCAGTTCTTC | CASSQRAGGQDEQFF
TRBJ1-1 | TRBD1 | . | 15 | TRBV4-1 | TGCGCCAGCAGCCAAGGGAGGGGGCTGGGGACTGAAGCTTTCTTT | CASSQGRGLGTEAFF
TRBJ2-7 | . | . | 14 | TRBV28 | TGTGCCAGCAGGACACAGGAAGGGCGATACGAGCAGTACTTC | CASRTQEGRYEQYF
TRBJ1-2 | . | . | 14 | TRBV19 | TGTGCCAGTAGTCCGGGGCAGCCTCGCTATGGCTACACCTTC | CASSPGQPRYGYTF
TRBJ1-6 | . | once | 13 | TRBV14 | TGTGCCAGCGGTGAACGTAATCATTCACCCCTCCACTTT | CASGERNHSPLHF
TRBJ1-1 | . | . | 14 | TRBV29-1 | TGCAGCGTTGCAATTGGGTCATGGCGCACTGAAGCTTTCTTT | CSVAIGSWRTEAFF
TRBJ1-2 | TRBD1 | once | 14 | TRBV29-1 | TGCAGCGTAGACCAGGACAGGGCGGGTGGTGGCTACACCTTC | CSVDQDRAGGGYTF
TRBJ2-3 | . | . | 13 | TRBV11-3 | TGTGCCAGCAGTCTGGACGGCACAGATACGCAGTATTTT | CASSLDGTDTQYF